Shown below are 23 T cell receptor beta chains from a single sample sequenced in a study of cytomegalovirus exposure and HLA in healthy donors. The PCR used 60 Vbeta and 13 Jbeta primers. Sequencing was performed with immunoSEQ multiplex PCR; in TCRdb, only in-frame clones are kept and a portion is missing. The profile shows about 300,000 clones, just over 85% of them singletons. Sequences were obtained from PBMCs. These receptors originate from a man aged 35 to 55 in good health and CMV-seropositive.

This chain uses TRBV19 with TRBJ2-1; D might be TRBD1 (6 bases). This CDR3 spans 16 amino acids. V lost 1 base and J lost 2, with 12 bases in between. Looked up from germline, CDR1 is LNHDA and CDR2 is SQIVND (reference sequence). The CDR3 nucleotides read TGTGCCAGTAGTATAGGCCCCCGACAGGCCTACAATGAGCAGTTCTTC. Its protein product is CASSIGPRQAYNEQFF.

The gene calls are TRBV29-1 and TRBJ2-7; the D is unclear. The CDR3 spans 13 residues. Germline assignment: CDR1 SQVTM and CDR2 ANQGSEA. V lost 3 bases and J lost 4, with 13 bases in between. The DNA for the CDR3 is TGCAGCGTTGAGCGAGGTAATAGGTACGAGCAGTACTTC. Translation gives CSVERGNRYEQYF.

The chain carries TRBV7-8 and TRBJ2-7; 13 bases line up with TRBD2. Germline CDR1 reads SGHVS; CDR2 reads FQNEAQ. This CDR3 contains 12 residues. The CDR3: CASSLGTSGSEV. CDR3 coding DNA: TGTGCCAGCAGCTTAGGGACTAGCGGGAGCGAAGTT.

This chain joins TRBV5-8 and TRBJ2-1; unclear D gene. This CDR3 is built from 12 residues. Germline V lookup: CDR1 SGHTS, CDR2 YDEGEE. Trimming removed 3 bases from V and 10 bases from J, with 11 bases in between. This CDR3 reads CASSWAYWEQFF. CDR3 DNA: TGTGCCAGCAGCTGGGCGTACTGGGAGCAGTTCTTC.

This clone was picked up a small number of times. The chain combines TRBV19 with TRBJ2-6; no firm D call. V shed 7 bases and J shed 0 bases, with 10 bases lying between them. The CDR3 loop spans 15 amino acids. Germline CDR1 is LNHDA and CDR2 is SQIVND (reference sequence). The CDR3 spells CASTPRSSGANVLTF. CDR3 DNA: TGTGCCAGTACCCCGCGGAGCTCTGGGGCCAACGTCCTGACTTTC.

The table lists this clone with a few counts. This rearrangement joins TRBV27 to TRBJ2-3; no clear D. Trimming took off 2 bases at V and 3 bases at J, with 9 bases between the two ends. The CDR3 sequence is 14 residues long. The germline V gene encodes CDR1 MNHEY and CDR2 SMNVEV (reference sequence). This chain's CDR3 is CASSLNSLTDTQYF. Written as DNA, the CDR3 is TGTGCCAGCAGTTTAAATTCCCTTACAGATACGCAGTATTTT.

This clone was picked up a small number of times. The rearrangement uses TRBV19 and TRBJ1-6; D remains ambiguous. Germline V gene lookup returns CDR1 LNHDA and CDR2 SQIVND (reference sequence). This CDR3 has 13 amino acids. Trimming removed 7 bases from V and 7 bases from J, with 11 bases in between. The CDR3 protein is CASKRNENSPLHF. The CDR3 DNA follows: TGTGCCAGTAAGAGGAATGAGAATTCACCCCTCCACTTT.

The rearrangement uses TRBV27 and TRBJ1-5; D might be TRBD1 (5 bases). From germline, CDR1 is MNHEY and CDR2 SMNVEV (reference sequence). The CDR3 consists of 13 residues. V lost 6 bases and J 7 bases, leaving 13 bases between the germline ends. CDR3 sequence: CASRWGVGQPQHF. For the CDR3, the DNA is TGTGCCAGCAGGTGGGGGGTTGGGCAGCCCCAGCATTTT.

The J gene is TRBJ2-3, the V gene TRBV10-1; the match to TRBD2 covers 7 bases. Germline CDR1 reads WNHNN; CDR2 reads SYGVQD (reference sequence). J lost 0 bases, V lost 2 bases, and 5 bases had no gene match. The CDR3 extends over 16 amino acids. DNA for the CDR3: TGCGCCAGCAGTGAGGGCCGACTAGCTAGCACAGATACGCAGTATTTT. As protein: CASSEGRLASTDTQYF.

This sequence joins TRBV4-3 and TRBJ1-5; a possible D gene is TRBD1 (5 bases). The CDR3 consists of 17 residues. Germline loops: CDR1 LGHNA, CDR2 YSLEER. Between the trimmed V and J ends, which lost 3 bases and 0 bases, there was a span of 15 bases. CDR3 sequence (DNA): TGCGCCAGCAGCCAGGAGGGTTATAGGGGTAGCAATCAGCCCCAGCATTTT. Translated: CASSQEGYRGSNQPQHF.

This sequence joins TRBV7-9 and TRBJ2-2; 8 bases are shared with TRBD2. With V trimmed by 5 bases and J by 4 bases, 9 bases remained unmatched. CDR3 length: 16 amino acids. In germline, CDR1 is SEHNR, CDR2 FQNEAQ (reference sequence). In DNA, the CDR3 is TGTGCCAGCAGCCAGCCCGGGAGGGGCCGCACCGGGGAGCTGTTTTTT. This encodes CASSQPGRGRTGELFF.

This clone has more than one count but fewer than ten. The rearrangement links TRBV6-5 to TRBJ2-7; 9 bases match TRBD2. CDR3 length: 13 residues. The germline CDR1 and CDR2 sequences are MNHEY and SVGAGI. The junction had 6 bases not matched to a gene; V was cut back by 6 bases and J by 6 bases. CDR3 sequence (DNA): TGTGCCAGCAGCCGACGGACTAGCGCCGAGCAGTACTTC. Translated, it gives CASSRRTSAEQYF.

The CDR3 nucleotides read TGCGCCAGCAGCTTGGACGAGGGGCGGGGGCAGACCCAGTACTTC. Translating it yields CASSLDEGRGQTQYF. This rearrangement joins TRBV5-1 to TRBJ2-5; possibly TRBD2 for D (7 bases). Trimming took off 0 bases at V and 6 bases at J, with 15 bases between the two ends. CDR1 is SGHRS and CDR2 is YFSETQ in the germline V gene. The CDR3 is 15 amino acids.

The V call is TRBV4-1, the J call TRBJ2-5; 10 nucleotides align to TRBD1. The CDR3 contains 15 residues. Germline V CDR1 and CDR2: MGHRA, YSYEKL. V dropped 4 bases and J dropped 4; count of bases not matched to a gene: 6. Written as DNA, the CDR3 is TGCGCCAGCAGCCCCCGACAGGGGGCGGGAGAGACCCAGTACTTC. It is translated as CASSPRQGAGETQYF.

The CDR3 nucleotides read TGTGCCAGCAGCTCATCCCAACTAGCGGGAGAATTATATACGCAGTATTTT. Protein product: CASSSSQLAGELYTQYF. The rearrangement links TRBV13 to TRBJ2-3; 11 bases are a match to TRBD2. CDR1 PRHDT and CDR2 FYEKMQ come from the germline V gene (reference sequence). This CDR3 has 17 amino acids. Trimming at V came to 4 bases and at J to 7 bases, leaving 13 bases not matched to a gene. Variable domain in full (rest from reference TRBV13 and TRBJ2-3): AAGVIQSPRHLIKEKRETATLKCYPIPRHDTVYWYQQGPGQDPQFLISFYEKMQSDKGSIPDRFSAQQFSDYHSELNMSSLELGDSALYFCASSSSQLAGELYTQYFGPGTRLTVL.

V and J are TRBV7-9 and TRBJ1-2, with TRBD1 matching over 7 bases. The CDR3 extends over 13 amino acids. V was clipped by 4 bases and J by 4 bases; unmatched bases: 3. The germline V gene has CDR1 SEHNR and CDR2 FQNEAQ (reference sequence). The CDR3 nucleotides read TGTGCCAGCAGCTGGACAGGACCCTATGGCTACACCTTC. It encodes CASSWTGPYGYTF.

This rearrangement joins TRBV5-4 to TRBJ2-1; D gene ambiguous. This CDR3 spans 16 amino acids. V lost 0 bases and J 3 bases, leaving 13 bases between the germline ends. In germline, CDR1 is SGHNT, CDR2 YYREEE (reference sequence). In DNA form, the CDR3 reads TGTGCCAGCAGCTTGGGCGGCAGTGCCGGCTACAATGAGCAGTTCTTC. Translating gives CASSLGGSAGYNEQFF.

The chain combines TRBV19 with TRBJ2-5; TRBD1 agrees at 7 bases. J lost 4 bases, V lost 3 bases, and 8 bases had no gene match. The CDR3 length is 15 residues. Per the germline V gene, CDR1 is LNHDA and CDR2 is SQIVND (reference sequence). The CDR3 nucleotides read TGTGCCAGTAGTATGGCACAGGGGATGGGAGAGACCCAGTACTTC. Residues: CASSMAQGMGETQYF.

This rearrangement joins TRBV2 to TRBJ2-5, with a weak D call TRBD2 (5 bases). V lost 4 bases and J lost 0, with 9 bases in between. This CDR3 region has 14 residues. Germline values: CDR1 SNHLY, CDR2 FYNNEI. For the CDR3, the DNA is TGTGCCAGCAGTGTTGGCGGGTACCAAGAGACCCAGTACTTC. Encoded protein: CASSVGGYQETQYF.

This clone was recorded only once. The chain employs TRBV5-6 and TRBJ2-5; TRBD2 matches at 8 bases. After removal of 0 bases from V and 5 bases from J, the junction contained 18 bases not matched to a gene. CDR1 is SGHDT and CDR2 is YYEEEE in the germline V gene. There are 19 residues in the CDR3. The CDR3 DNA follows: TGTGCCAGCAGCTTGGGGGTTTTGTGGCTATCACGCGGGGGGGAGACCCAGTACTTC. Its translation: CASSLGVLWLSRGGETQYF.

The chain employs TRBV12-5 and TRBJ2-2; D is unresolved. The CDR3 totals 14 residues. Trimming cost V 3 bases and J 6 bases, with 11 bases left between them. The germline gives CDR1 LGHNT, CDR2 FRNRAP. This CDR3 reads CASGFSLSPGELFF. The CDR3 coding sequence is TGTGCTAGTGGTTTCTCCTTATCTCCCGGGGAGCTGTTTTTT.

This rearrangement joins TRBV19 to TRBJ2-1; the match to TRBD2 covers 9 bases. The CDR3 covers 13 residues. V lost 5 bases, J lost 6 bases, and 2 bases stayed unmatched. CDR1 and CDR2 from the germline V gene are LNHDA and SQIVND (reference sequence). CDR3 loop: CASSGLAFNEQFF. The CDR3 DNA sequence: TGTGCCAGTAGTGGACTAGCGTTCAATGAGCAGTTCTTC.

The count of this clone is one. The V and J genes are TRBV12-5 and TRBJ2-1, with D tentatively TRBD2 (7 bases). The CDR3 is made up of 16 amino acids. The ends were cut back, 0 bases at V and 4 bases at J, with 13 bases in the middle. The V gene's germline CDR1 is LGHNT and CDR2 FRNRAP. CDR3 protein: CASGLVGGANYNEQFF. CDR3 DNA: TGTGCTAGTGGTTTGGTAGGGGGGGCGAATTACAATGAGCAGTTCTTC.